The clone carrying this TCR beta chain was seen more than once but under ten times. Its antigen is still unknown. The sample comes from a study of CD8+ T cells in alopecia areata. For the study at large: Treated patients were given oral tofacitinib, which was dosed at 5 to 10 mg twice daily. Tofacitinib treatment spanned 6 to 18 months, with 6 months off drug afterward.

Sampling of alopecia areata patients yielded lesional scalp punch biopsies as well as peripheral blood. Germline assignment: CDR1 GTSNPN and CDR2 SVGIG (reference sequence). The CDR3 is 14 amino acids. Trimming stripped 3 bases from V and 4 bases from J, with 15 bases between. Broader study findings: Tissue-resident alphabeta T cells belonging to normal skin likewise get sequenced within scalp specimens.

The authors extracted RNA and reverse transcribed it into cDNA as the sequencing template. The data were produced by immunoSEQ multiplex PCR, yet TCRdb's version contains in-frame clones alone and is incomplete. The table lists 100,000 to 150,000 clones, approximately 49% of them singletons. The V gene is TRBV30, the J gene TRBJ1-2; D is perhaps TRBD1 (5 bases). The source material was CD8+ T cells sorted from blood, sampled at week 0. The receptor's source is a human donor with alopecia areata. CDR3 residues: CAWSGPRGSYGYTF. The CDR3 bases are TGTGCCTGGAGCGGCCCCCGGGGGTCCTATGGCTACACCTTC.